This section outlines one T cell receptor beta chain sequence together with its context. The record originates from a study of cytomegalovirus exposure and HLA in healthy donors. The germline CDR1 and CDR2 sequences are MGHDK and SYGVNS. The CDR3 is 15 amino acids. V was pared by 5 bases and J by 6 bases, with 18 bases between. Primers: 60 Vbeta forward and 13 Jbeta reverse. Sequencing was performed with immunoSEQ multiplex PCR; in TCRdb, only in-frame clones are kept and a portion is missing. This table has about 55,000 clones, approximately 80% appearing once. Sequenced input: PBMCs. The clonotype comes from a female donor in good health and CMV-seronegative. The chain couples TRBV25-1 to TRBJ2-3; possible D gene TRBD2, 6 bases. The CDR3 reads CASSPGGTSRDTQYF. The CDR3 DNA reads as TGTGCCAGCAGTCCAGGCGGGACTTCCCGGGATACGCAGTATTTT.